The entry below describes one T cell receptor beta chain. Its antigen remains unknown. Distinct nucleotide sequences in the sample also encode this CDR3. In the original workflow: Junction-only sequences without quality scores were provided by ImmunoSEQ, so filtering was different. Here immunoSEQ multiplex PCR was the method, and the copy in TCRdb shows in-frame clones only, minus some. From that table come the V and J calls and clone size; the DNA was used to work out D and trimming. Of roughly 2,500,000 clones in the sample, roughly 93% were seen once. The CDR3 has 13 amino acids. In germline, CDR1 is SGHTA, CDR2 FQGNSA. Trimming took 1 base from V and 1 from J, leaving 4 bases between them. The sample belongs to a study of shared clonotypes between healthy human individuals. General observations from the study: The study found lower generation probabilities in non-shared clonotypes than in those shared by all four donors. Only blood underwent sampling, and tissue repertoires likely differ. Richness estimates generally favored naive over memory subsets.

The source is a man aged 18 to 29 in good health. Some clones in this sample may be carry-over from other donors' samples. The chain combines TRBV7-2 with TRBJ1-1; D unresolved. Material: naive CD4+ T cells from PBMCs. Indicated subset: CD45RA+ positively selected. The CDR3 loop is CASSLDKNTEAFF. CDR3 in DNA: TGTGCCAGCAGCTTAGATAAGAACACTGAAGCTTTCTTT. Looking up the rest from reference TRBV7-2 and TRBJ1-1 gives the full variable domain: GAGVSQSPSNKVTEKGKDVELRCDPISGHTALYWYRQSLGQGLEFLIYFQGNSAPDKSGLPSDRFSAERTGGSVSTLTIQRTQQEDSAVYLCASSLDKNTEAFFGQGTRLTVV.